This entry features one T cell receptor beta chain sequence. This sample was taken from a study of blood T cell repertoires in COVID-19. Study-wide context: The cDNA or gDNA used as material had been derived from T cells, B-cell-depleted T cells, or PBMCs.

The authors' processing: By means of reference gene primer amplification, nucleated cell counts were estimated. The table came from immunoSEQ multiplex PCR; TCRdb's copy has only in-frame clones and leaves some out. For V, J and clone size, that table is used; D and trimming come from the DNA. The data hold approximately 440,000 clones, with around 90% observed a single time. Membership in each cohort depended on participant-reported clinical history. Symptom resolution, clearance, or two negative PCRs marked the recovered donors of Cohort 3. This CDR3 region has 13 residues. V gave up 1 base and J gave up 6 bases, with 10 bases separating them. Looked up from germline, CDR1 is SGHNT and CDR2 is YYREEE (reference sequence).

The receptor comes from a man aged 18 to 29 who had recovered from COVID-19. The sequenced sample consisted of PBMCs or T cells enriched from blood (not recorded which). V and J are TRBV5-4 and TRBJ1-2; D might be TRBD1 (6 bases). CDR3 amino acids: CASSLTRTDGYTF. The CDR3 region has the DNA TGTGCCAGCAGCTTGACGAGGACAGATGGCTACACCTTC.